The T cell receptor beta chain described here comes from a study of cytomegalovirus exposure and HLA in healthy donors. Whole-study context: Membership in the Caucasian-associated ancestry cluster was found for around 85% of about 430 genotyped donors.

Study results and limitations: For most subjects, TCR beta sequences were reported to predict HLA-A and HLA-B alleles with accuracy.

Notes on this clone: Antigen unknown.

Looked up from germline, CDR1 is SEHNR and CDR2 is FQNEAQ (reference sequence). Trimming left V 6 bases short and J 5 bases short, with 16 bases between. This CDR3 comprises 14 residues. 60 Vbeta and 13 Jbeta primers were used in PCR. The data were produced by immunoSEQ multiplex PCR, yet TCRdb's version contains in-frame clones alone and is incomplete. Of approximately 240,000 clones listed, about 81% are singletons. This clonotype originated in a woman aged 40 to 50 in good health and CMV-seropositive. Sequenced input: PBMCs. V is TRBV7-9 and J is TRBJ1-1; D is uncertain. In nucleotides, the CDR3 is TGTGCCAGCAGTCCCCTACGGGGAGATACTGAAGCTTTCTTT. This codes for CASSPLRGDTEAFF. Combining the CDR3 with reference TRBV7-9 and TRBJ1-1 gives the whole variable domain DTGVSQNPRHKITKRGQNVTFRCDPISEHNRLYWYRQTLGQGPEFLTYFQNEAQLEKSRLLSDRFSAERPKGSFSTLEIQRTEQGDSAMYLCASSPLRGDTEAFFGQGTRLTVV.